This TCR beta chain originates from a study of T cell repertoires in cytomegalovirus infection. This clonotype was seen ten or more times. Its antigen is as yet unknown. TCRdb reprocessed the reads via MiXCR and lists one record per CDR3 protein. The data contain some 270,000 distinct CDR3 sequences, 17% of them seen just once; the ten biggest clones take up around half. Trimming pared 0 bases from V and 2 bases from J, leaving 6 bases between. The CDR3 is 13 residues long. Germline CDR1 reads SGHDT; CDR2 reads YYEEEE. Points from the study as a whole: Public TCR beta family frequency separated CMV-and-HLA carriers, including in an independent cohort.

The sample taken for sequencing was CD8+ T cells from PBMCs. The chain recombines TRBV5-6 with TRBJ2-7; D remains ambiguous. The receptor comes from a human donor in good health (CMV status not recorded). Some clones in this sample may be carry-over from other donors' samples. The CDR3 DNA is TGTGCCAGCAGCTTGGGGTGGCCCTACGAGCAGTACTTC. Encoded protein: CASSLGWPYEQYF.